The next 6 T cell receptor beta chains were all read from a single sample in a study of blood T cell repertoires in COVID-19. Sequenced by immunoSEQ multiplex PCR; TCRdb stores in-frame clones only, minus some. The table shows approximately 150,000 clones, with about 86% occurring only once. Sequenced input: peripheral blood. These TCRs come from a woman aged 70-85 years who had recovered from COVID-19.

CDR3 protein: CASSVEEPTKQFF. DNA for the CDR3: TGTGCCAGCAGCGTAGAGGAGCCAACAAAGCAGTTCTTC. The genes are TRBV9 and TRBJ2-1; D call uncertain. V dropped 0 bases and J dropped 11 bases, with 12 bases sitting between them. The CDR3 contains 13 residues. Germline V gene lookup returns CDR1 SGDLS and CDR2 YYNGEE.

CDR3 amino acids: CASSYGQGELAETQYF. The CDR3, as DNA: TGTGCCAGCAGTTACGGGCAGGGCGAACTGGCGGAGACCCAGTACTTC. This chain connects TRBV6-6 to TRBJ2-5; the D gene is possibly TRBD1 (5 bases). The germline V and J ends were trimmed by 2 bases and 5 bases, with 18 bases remaining between them. The CDR3 covers 16 residues. Germline assignment: CDR1 MNHNY and CDR2 SVGAGI (reference sequence).

The CDR3 loop reads CASSHEGGTEPQHF. CDR3 bases: TGTGCCAGCAGCCACGAGGGTGGAACGGAGCCCCAGCATTTT. J is TRBJ1-5 and V is TRBV7-9; D is unresolved. The CDR3 runs 14 residues. V dropped 5 bases and J dropped 8 bases, with 16 bases sitting between them. CDR1 is SEHNR and CDR2 is FQNEAQ in the germline V gene (reference sequence).

The V gene is TRBV9, the J gene TRBJ1-1; tentatively, D is TRBD1 (6 bases). Germline V gene data show CDR1 as SGDLS and CDR2 as YYNGEE. V was trimmed by 0 bases and J by 2 bases, leaving 11 bases between them. The CDR3 is 15 residues long. For the CDR3, the DNA is TGTGCCAGCAGCGTAGAAGCACAGGGTAACACTGAAGCTTTCTTT. It encodes CASSVEAQGNTEAFF.

V is TRBV5-5 and J is TRBJ1-2; no reliable D call. Germline V CDR1 and CDR2: SGHKS, YYEKEE (reference sequence). The CDR3 is made up of 13 amino acids. V lost 5 bases to trimming and J lost 7 bases, with 15 bases between them. CDR3 nucleotides: TGTGCCAGCAGTGTGGTCCCCGAGGGTGGCTACACCTTC. Residues: CASSVVPEGGYTF.

The chain carries TRBV6-5 and TRBJ1-6, with unresolved D. CDR3 length equals 16 residues. Germline loops: CDR1 MNHEY, CDR2 SVGAGI. V was clipped by 3 bases and J by 0 bases, with 9 bases between them. CDR3 nucleotide sequence: TGTGCCAGCAGTTATCGAACGAGCTCCTATAATTCACCCCTCCACTTT. Translation: CASSYRTSSYNSPLHF.